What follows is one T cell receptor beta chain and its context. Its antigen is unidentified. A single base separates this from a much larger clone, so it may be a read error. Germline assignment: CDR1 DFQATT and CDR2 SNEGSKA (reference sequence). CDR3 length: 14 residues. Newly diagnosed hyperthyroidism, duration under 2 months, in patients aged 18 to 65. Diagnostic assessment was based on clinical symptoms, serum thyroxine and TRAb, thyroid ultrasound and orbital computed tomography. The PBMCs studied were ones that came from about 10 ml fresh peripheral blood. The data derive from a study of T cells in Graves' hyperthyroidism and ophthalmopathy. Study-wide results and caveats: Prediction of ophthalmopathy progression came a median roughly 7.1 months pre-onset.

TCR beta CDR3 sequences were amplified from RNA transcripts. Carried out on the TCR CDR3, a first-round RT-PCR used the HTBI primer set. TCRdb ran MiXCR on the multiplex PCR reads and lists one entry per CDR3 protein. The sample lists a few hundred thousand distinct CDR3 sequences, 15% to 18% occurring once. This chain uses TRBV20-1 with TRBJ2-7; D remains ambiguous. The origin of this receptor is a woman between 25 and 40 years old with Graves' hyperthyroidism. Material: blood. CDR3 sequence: CSAPAPGGSYEQCF. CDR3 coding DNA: TGCAGTGCCCCCGCCCCGGGCGGATCCTACGAGCAGTGCTTC.